This T cell receptor (beta chain) was sequenced during a study of CD8 T cells in Susac syndrome. This CDR3 spans 16 amino acids. CDR1 and CDR2 (germline): SQVTM, ANQGSEA. V shed 2 bases, J shed 5 bases, and the junction held 5 bases outside the gene matches. With random hexamers, reverse transcription was performed on roughly 0.45 to 1 ug of RNA. Multiplex immunoSEQ PCR targeted 54 Vbeta and 13 Jbeta TCR beta segments. Using its own MiXCR run on the immunoSEQ multiplex PCR reads, TCRdb lists one record per CDR3 protein. The sample lists some 140,000 distinct CDR3 sequences; roughly 94% were seen once.

The TCR sequence derives from a human donor with Susac syndrome. This chain connects TRBV29-1 to TRBJ2-1; 14 bases align to TRBD2. Sequenced input: CD8+ T cells from PBMCs. Here the CDR3 reads CSVEPTTSGRDNEQFF. The CDR3 DNA sequence: TGCAGCGTTGAACCGACGACTAGCGGGAGGGACAATGAGCAGTTCTTC.